The rows below give T cell receptor beta chains drawn from one sample of a study of T cells in Graves' hyperthyroidism and ophthalmopathy. TCRdb re-derived calls from the multiplex PCR reads in MiXCR, one entry per CDR3 protein. The sample consists of hundreds of thousands of distinct CDR3 sequences, 35% to 45% of them appearing once. Sample: blood. These receptors were collected from a man younger than 30 with Graves' hyperthyroidism. Both conserved end residues are part of each CDR3. Fields, in order: V gene, CDR3 protein.

TRBV4-3,CASSLGWGSTGANVLTF
TRBV6-6,CASSYGGVNTEAFF
TRBV13,CASSVGQGGGQPQHF
TRBV7-8,CASSLFRGQMAGELFF
TRBV12-5,CASGHGGAGELFF
TRBV29-1,CSIRQGAYEQYF
TRBV10-3,CAISDQDRAKEKLFF
TRBV6-5,CASSCGRAGEQYF
TRBV6-2/TRBV6-3,CASPSSGSTGELFF
TRBV19,CASKNRDRDRYEQYF
TRBV25-1,CASSQELWTGGNTEAFF
TRBV7-9,CASSFAFAGNTIYF
TRBV7-6,CASSLGNSGGITDTQYF
TRBV10-3,CATEDLSYEQYF
TRBV4-1,CASSQEGGGTSYEQYF
TRBV12-3/TRBV12-4,CASSLGLGEQYF
TRBV29-1,CSVAAGERQPQHF
TRBV6-6,CAISGETSGQETQYF
TRBV7-2,CASSSRTGSYEQYF
TRBV12-3/TRBV12-4,CASLRAEYQETQYF
TRBV12-3/TRBV12-4,CASSKPQGFRTTEAFF
TRBV15,CATSRDAVGEQYF
TRBV7-9,CASSHWDSKETQYF
TRBV29-1,CSVRGKKRTEAFF
TRBV29-1,CSITGSNTGELFF
TRBV5-1,CASSLASLGGKLFF
TRBV12-3/TRBV12-4,CASSLSLEQGIAYEQYF
TRBV20-1,CSARDTGATHTEAFF
TRBV28,CANSPKGARETQYF
TRBV5-6,CASSFDRPTGELFF
TRBV2,CASSEGTSGVGETQYF
TRBV7-2,CASSPRGDSRYEQYF
TRBV15,CATSRVPGELFF
TRBV20-1,CSARDSEAFF
TRBV6-5,CASSSGGSQETQYF
TRBV19,CASSFSRDFSYEQYF
TRBV10-3,CAIKGQGIGNTEAFF
TRBV2,CASTPGGGYGYTF
TRBV7-9,CASSDGTGGEYTEAFF
TRBV20-1,CSAPGQGADTEAFF
TRBV19,CASSTTGTFTGELFF
TRBV9,CASSVVPGTGEQYF
TRBV7-9,CASSLATTSTYEQYF
TRBV29-1,CSGGVAPGELFF
TRBV10-3,CAISRDGYNEQFF
TRBV7-9,CASSPSSGHTGELFF
TRBV7-9,CASSPPGQTEETQYF
TRBV7-9,CASSVTGSTETQYF
TRBV2,CASGGTGELFF
TRBV7-2,CASPTGGTPEAFF
TRBV20-1,CSAVSSYEQYF
TRBV7-6,CASSSQGDSGANVLTF
TRBV12-3/TRBV12-4,CASSDPGQGDTEAFF
TRBV29-1,CSVEGHLNTEAFF
TRBV10-1,CASSESGDRGYTF
TRBV5-6,CASSRGHSRGTEAFF
TRBV7-8,CASSLEPGIGELFF
TRBV29-1,CSVAENMNTEAFF
TRBV19,CASAPAGGWTGELFF
TRBV5-1,CASSSQGASSYEQYF